The entry below describes one T cell receptor beta chain. TCR amplification used 20 to 25 PCR cycles, a constant-region primer and a V-primer adapter. Amplification of isolated mRNA was accomplished via in vitro transcription. TCRdb itself ran the reads through MiXCR, one entry per CDR3 protein. The sample lists 40,000 to 65,000 distinct CDR3 sequences, approximately 33% occurring once. The data stem from a study of low-dose radiotherapy and immunotherapy resistance in tumors. Study in general: Per fraction, Cohort 2 was given 1 Gy every two weeks, accumulating a total of 13 Gy over 26 weeks. Intravenous ipilimumab 1 mg/kg every six weeks was given with nivolumab 240 mg every two weeks.

Time point meaning: after trial treatment. Noted treatment: LDRT plus nivolumab, ipilimumab, low-dose cyclophosphamide and aspirin (RACIN trial). Treatment of the donors consisted of nivolumab and ipilimumab (plus aspirin, low-dose cyclophosphamide and low-dose radiotherapy). The CDR3 loop spans 17 amino acids. Germline V gene sequence: CDR1 MNHEY, CDR2 SMNVEV (reference sequence). V lost 5 bases to trimming and J lost 1 base, with 18 bases between them. This chain connects TRBV27 to TRBJ1-5; D not resolved. The origin of this receptor is a male donor with rectosigmoid adenocarcinoma. The material was PBMCs, obtained after low-dose radiotherapy plus immunotherapy. The CDR3 DNA sequence: TGTGCCAGCAGTCCCTGCGGTATCGGAAGAAGCAATCAGCCCCAGCATTTT. The encoded protein is CASSPCGIGRSNQPQHF.